The entry below gives a single T cell receptor beta chain sequence along with its context. Its antigen is unidentified. The source of the sample is a study of T-cell memory formation after mild COVID-19. Study outcomes and limitations: Pre-infection memory already had some responding clones, implying cross-reactive memory joined.

The CDR3 spans 16 residues. Germline lookup yields CDR1 SGHVS and CDR2 FNYEAQ. Trimming at V came to 5 bases and at J to 5 bases, leaving 11 bases not matched to a gene. Libraries for TCRalpha and TCRbeta carried sample barcodes and unique molecular identifiers via 5'RACE. TCRdb reprocessed the 5' RACE reads via MiXCR and lists one record per CDR3 protein. The repertoire includes fewer than 450,000 distinct CDR3 sequences, around 21% of them detected once, and about 12% sits in the top ten. The sample was PBMCs or a T cell subset sorted from them (not recorded which). The receptor was derived from an adult woman who had mild COVID-19 (a few samples of this study predate the infection). Cell type and time point are not known. The chain has TRBV7-6 and TRBJ2-1; 8 nucleotides align to TRBD2. This chain's CDR3 is CASSRQRERVNNEQFF. The CDR3 bases are TGTGCCAGCAGCCGTCAGCGGGAGAGGGTAAACAATGAGCAGTTCTTC.